This T cell receptor beta chain comes out of a study of PD-1 blockade in classical Hodgkin lymphoma. Notes on the study in general: In CD4+ cells, TCR diversity went up significantly by C4D1, but in CD8+ cells it did not.

Relapses following autologous stem cell transplantation were seen in all patients, with brentuximab vedotin exposure varying. The data were produced by immunoSEQ multiplex PCR, yet TCRdb's version contains in-frame clones alone and is incomplete. The sample yields some 41,000 clones, roughly four fifths seen once. For this clone: Its antigen is as yet unknown.

CDR3 length: 15 amino acids. The source of this sequence is a human donor with classical Hodgkin lymphoma. Sequencing was performed on peripheral blood mononuclear cells (PBMCs), taken at baseline. The chain joins TRBV21-1 to TRBJ2-7; TRBD2, the table's D call, was not compared with the DNA. TRBV21-1 is deemed a pseudogene. CDR3 loop: CASSKDPGDVYEQYF. CDR3 nucleotide sequence: TGTGCCAGCAGCAAAGATCCGGGAGACGTGTACGAGCAGTACTTC.